The sequence of this T cell receptor beta chain was determined in a study of blood T cell repertoires in COVID-19. Study-wide background: Researchers got acute and convalescent COVID-19 samples from the United States, Italy and Spain.

In the authors' methods: Estimates of nucleated cell counts were drawn from the amplification of reference gene primers. Assay: immunoSEQ multiplex PCR; the TCRdb copy retains only in-frame clones and omits some. That table supplies the V and J calls and clone size; D and trimming were determined from the DNA. The sample lists 290,000 or so clones, around nine tenths occurring once. Cohorts were determined from participant-reported clinical history. The TCR was taken from a woman in her twenties or thirties who had recovered from COVID-19. Sequencing was done on a sample of PBMCs or T cells enriched from blood (not recorded which).

CDR3 coding DNA: TGTGCCAGCAGTTACTCCAGGGATTTTCAGCCCCAGCATTTT. It codes for CASSYSRDFQPQHF. The V and J genes are TRBV6-5 and TRBJ1-5; weak D call: TRBD1 (5 bases). CDR3 length equals 14 residues. The V gene's germline CDR1 is MNHEY and CDR2 SVGAGI. V was cut by 0 bases and J by 6 bases, with 9 bases left in between.